This T cell receptor beta chain was documented in a study of T cell responses to AZD1222 COVID-19 vaccine. Libraries were prepared by immunoSEQ multiplex PCR; TCRdb keeps only in-frame clonotypes and omits some of them. This repertoire shows about 150,000 clones, roughly 94% found once; its top ten account for 1.3%. About this clone itself: Its antigen remains unknown.

Per germline, CDR1 SGHRS and CDR2 YFSETQ. The CDR3 consists of 16 residues. V lost 3 bases and J lost 4; bases outside the gene matches: 6. General study results and limits: Unmutated regions of variants are reportedly targeted by nearly half of spike-specific TCRs.

Sequences were derived from peripheral blood, sampled on day 0 of AZD1222 vaccination. The V call is TRBV5-1, the J call TRBJ2-1; 11 bases agree with TRBD2. This receptor was taken from an adult in good health. The CDR3 nucleotides read TGCGCCAGCAGCTGGGGTAGCGGGAGGGATTACAATGAGCAGTTCTTC. Translation: CASSWGSGRDYNEQFF.